These 25 T cell receptor beta chains came from one sample sequenced in a study of CD8 T cells in ankylosing spondylitis (dated by TCRdb to about 2017). Library construction relied on 5' RACE. Instrument used: Illumina HiSeq 2500. TCRdb cleaned the public reads at Q25 with fastp, built clones with MiXCR and kept in-frame beta chains. Entries are consolidated by CDR3 protein sequence, retaining the most common genes and DNA. The sample table holds fewer than 250,000 distinct CDR3 sequences, of which roughly a tenth were seen once. About 3% of the sample is taken by the ten largest. The specimen was blood, either unsorted or a sorted T cell fraction (not recorded which). The receptor source for this set is a male donor with ankylosing spondylitis or in good health (not recorded which).

V gene TRBV12-3 or TRBV12-4 combines with J gene TRBJ2-3; D is uncertain. This CDR3 region has 10 residues. Trimming stripped 8 bases from V and 4 bases from J, with 4 bases between. The DNA for the CDR3 is TGTGCCAGCGACGCAGATACGCAGTATTTT. Translated, it gives CASDADTQYF.

At least ten counts were recorded for this clonotype. This chain links TRBV7-8 with TRBJ2-7, with TRBD2 identical over 9 bases. With V trimmed by 6 bases and J by 3 bases, 12 bases remained unmatched. The CDR3 runs to 16 residues. Germline loops: CDR1 SGHVS, CDR2 FQNEAQ. CDR3 in amino acids: CASSSGLAGLNYEQYF. CDR3 nucleotide sequence: TGTGCCAGCAGTTCCGGTCTAGCGGGGCTGAACTACGAGCAGTACTTC.

This clonotype was seen only a few times. In nucleotides, the CDR3 is TGTGCCAGCAGCTCGTCATCCTACAATGAGCAGTTCTTC. Translating it yields CASSSSSYNEQFF. The rearrangement uses TRBV11-3 and TRBJ2-1, with unresolved D. The germline V gene encodes CDR1 SGHNT and CDR2 YENEEA. V dropped 4 bases and J dropped 1 base, with 5 bases sitting between them. The CDR3 loop spans 13 amino acids. Supplemented by reference TRBV11-3 and TRBJ2-1, the full variable domain reads EAGVVQSPRYKIIEKKQPVAFWCNPISGHNTLYWYLQNLGQGPELLIRYENEEAVDDSQLPKDRFSAERLKGVDSTLKIQPAELGDSAVYLCASSSSSYNEQFFGPGTRLTVL.

The table lists this clonotype with a few counts. The V gene is TRBV11-2, the J gene TRBJ2-5; D unresolved. The V gene lost 3 bases and the J gene lost 4 bases, with 6 bases spanning the gap. Germline CDR1 is SGHAT and CDR2 is FQNNGV. There are 12 residues in the CDR3. The chain's CDR3 is CASSFGLETQYF. The CDR3 bases are TGTGCCAGCAGCTTTGGGTTAGAGACCCAGTACTTC.

This clonotype was counted ten times or more. The V gene is TRBV5-1, the J gene TRBJ1-1, with TRBD1 matching over 7 bases. The V gene end was trimmed by 4 bases and the J gene end by 1 base; junction bases not matched to a gene: 13. Germline CDR1 is SGHRS and CDR2 is YFSETQ. The CDR3 contains 17 residues. The CDR3 DNA reads as TGCGCCAGCAGCATAGGGACAGCGAGACTTACGAACACTGAAGCTTTCTTT. It yields the protein CASSIGTARLTNTEAFF.

The chain uses TRBV11-1 and TRBJ2-2; 11 bases agree with TRBD1. J gave up 4 bases and V 3 bases, and 10 bases lay outside the gene matches. This CDR3 is 18 amino acids long. Germline V gene lookup returns CDR1 SGHAT and CDR2 FQDESV (reference sequence). CDR3 residues: CASSFPEDRGRITGELFF. The CDR3 bases are TGTGCCAGCAGCTTCCCCGAGGACAGGGGGCGAATCACCGGGGAGCTGTTTTTT.

This clonotype was recorded at least ten times. The J gene is TRBJ1-2, the V gene TRBV20-1; D may be TRBD1 (5 bases). The CDR3 spans 13 residues. Germline-derived CDR1 and CDR2 are DFQATT and SNEGSKA (reference sequence). V lost 0 bases to trimming and J lost 8 bases, with 13 bases between them. Here the CDR3 DNA reads TGCAGTGCTAGAGACCAGGGATCGTTCGGCTACACCTTC. The encoded protein is CSARDQGSFGYTF.

This clonotype appeared many times. The rearrangement joins TRBV27 to TRBJ1-5; D perhaps matches TRBD1 (5 bases). V lost 0 bases and J 2 bases, leaving 5 bases between the germline ends. This CDR3 spans 14 amino acids. Per germline, CDR1 MNHEY and CDR2 SMNVEV (reference sequence). The chain's CDR3 is CASSLSGGNQPQHF. The CDR3 nucleotides are TGTGCCAGCAGTTTATCAGGGGGCAATCAGCCCCAGCATTTT.

This clonotype was seen repeatedly, ten times or more. The CDR3 DNA sequence: TGTGCCAGCAGTGATGACAGTGATGAGCAGTTCTTC. It codes for CASSDDSDEQFF. The chain joins TRBV12-3 or TRBV12-4 to TRBJ2-1; TRBD1 might be the D (5 bases). There are 12 residues in the CDR3. V shed 5 bases and J shed 8 bases, with 10 bases lying between them.

This clonotype was counted many times. The chain employs TRBV4-1 and TRBJ2-1; TRBD2 aligns across 7 bases. CDR1 and CDR2 (germline): MGHRA, YSYEKL. There are 16 residues in the CDR3. V lost 2 bases to trimming and J lost 4 bases; unmatched junction nucleotides: 8. The CDR3 spells CASSQPTTSTYNEQFF. In nucleotides, the CDR3 is TGCGCCAGCAGCCAACCTACGACTAGCACGTACAATGAGCAGTTCTTC.

V is TRBV6-5 and J is TRBJ2-3; maybe TRBD2 (6 bases). V was cut by 2 bases and J by 3 bases, with 24 bases left in between. The CDR3 covers 19 residues. CDR1 is MNHEY and CDR2 is SVGAGI in the germline V gene. CDR3 nucleotides: TGTGCCAGCAGTTACACATCCGCCTCGGGAGAACAAATGACAGATACGCAGTATTTT. Translation: CASSYTSASGEQMTDTQYF.

This clonotype was detected ten times or more. The chain carries TRBV4-1 and TRBJ2-7; D unclear. Trimming removed 7 bases at V and 3 bases at J, with 19 bases between. Germline V CDR1 and CDR2: MGHRA, YSYEKL. This CDR3 has 15 residues. CDR3 loop: CASNGAEGPLYEQYF. CDR3 nucleotides: TGCGCCAGCAACGGAGCCGAAGGGCCCCTCTACGAGCAGTACTTC.

This clonotype was observed at least ten times. This sequence joins TRBV10-3 and TRBJ2-2, with 8 bases aligning to TRBD1. Germline V lookup: CDR1 ENHRY, CDR2 SYGVKD. V gave up 10 bases and J gave up 4 bases; unmatched junction bases: 14. The CDR3 loop spans 16 amino acids. CDR3 residues: CATRPGQGRITGELFF. In nucleotides, the CDR3 is TGTGCCACCCGACCAGGACAGGGCAGAATCACCGGGGAGCTGTTTTTT.

The sample holds many counts of this clonotype. The genes are TRBV6-5 and TRBJ2-1; 9 positions agree with TRBD1. This CDR3 is built from 14 residues. The germline V gene encodes CDR1 MNHEY and CDR2 SVGAGI. V trimming: 6 bases; J trimming: 8 bases; junction bases outside the gene matches: 8. The CDR3 DNA reads TGTGCCAGCAGATACCGGGACAGGGAGGATGAGCAGTTCTTC. Translated, it gives CASRYRDREDEQFF.

The chain couples TRBV7-9 to TRBJ2-7; tentatively, D is TRBD2 (7 bases). V lost 2 bases to trimming and J lost 0 bases, with 14 bases between them. CDR3 length: 16 amino acids. In germline, CDR1 is SEHNR, CDR2 FQNEAQ (reference sequence). CDR3 in amino acids: CASSLWEGGLSYEQYF. For the CDR3, the DNA is TGTGCCAGCAGCTTATGGGAGGGGGGACTCTCCTACGAGCAGTACTTC.

This clonotype occurred many times. The gene calls are TRBV25-1 and TRBJ1-2; 9 bases line up with TRBD1. The CDR3 covers 17 residues. The V segment lost 5 bases and the J segment 7 bases; nucleotides outside the gene matches: 17. Germline values: CDR1 MGHDK, CDR2 SYGVNS. Here the CDR3 reads CASSSPAGQGSPFGYTF. The CDR3 nucleotides read TGTGCCAGCAGTTCCCCCGCGGGACAGGGTTCCCCTTTTGGCTACACCTTC.

This clonotype was counted ten times or more. The rearrangement uses TRBV20-1 and TRBJ1-1; D not certain. V was clipped by 0 bases and J by 0 bases, with 8 bases between them. There are 14 residues in the CDR3. Germline CDR1 and CDR2: DFQATT and SNEGSKA (reference sequence). As DNA, the CDR3 is TGCAGTGCTAGAGATCTCCGGATGAACACTGAAGCTTTCTTT. This gives the protein CSARDLRMNTEAFF.

This clonotype came up many times. The rearrangement joins TRBV5-1 to TRBJ2-7; 9 positions agree with TRBD1. CDR3 length: 12 residues. Trimming cost V 4 bases and J 7 bases; bases outside gene matches: 3. Germline CDR1 and CDR2: SGHRS and YFSETQ. In DNA form, the CDR3 reads TGCGCCAGCAGCCCAGGACAGGGGGAGCAGTACTTC. The encoded protein is CASSPGQGEQYF.

The V gene is TRBV14, the J gene TRBJ1-2; D gene ambiguous. The CDR3 runs 14 residues. V was trimmed by 0 bases and J by 3 bases, leaving 8 bases between them. Germline assignment: CDR1 SGHDN and CDR2 FVKESK. The chain's CDR3 is CASSQDNRDYGYTF. As DNA, the CDR3 is TGTGCCAGCAGCCAAGATAACAGAGACTATGGCTACACCTTC.

The chain has TRBV18 and TRBJ2-5; D gene ambiguous. V was shortened by 3 bases and J by 5 bases, with 7 bases between the two germline ends. The germline gives CDR1 KGHSH, CDR2 LQKENI. The CDR3 runs 12 residues. CDR3 nucleotide sequence: TGTGCCAGCTCACCGGCGGAGGAGACCCAGTACTTC. Encoded protein: CASSPAEETQYF. The whole variable domain, filled in from reference TRBV18 and TRBJ2-5, reads NAGVMQNPRHLVRRRGQEARLRCSPMKGHSHVYWYRQLPEEGLKFMVYLQKENIIDESGMPKERFSAEFPKEGPSILRIQQVVRGDSAAYFCASSPAEETQYFGPGTRLLVL.

This clonotype was counted many times. J is TRBJ2-2 and V is TRBV29-1, with D possibly TRBD1 on 6 matching bases. The CDR3 spans 15 residues. V shed 6 bases and J shed 1 base, with 15 bases lying between them. Per the germline V gene, CDR1 is SQVTM and CDR2 is ANQGSEA. The CDR3 DNA sequence: TGCAGCGTGGTCCCCCAACAGGGGAACACCGGGGAGCTGTTTTTT. This sequence encodes CSVVPQQGNTGELFF.

This clonotype appeared many times. This chain's CDR3 is CASRTALGGTGELFF. The CDR3 coding sequence is TGTGCCAGCAGAACGGCCCTGGGGGGGACCGGGGAGCTGTTTTTT. The chain recombines TRBV12-3 or TRBV12-4 with TRBJ2-2, with 7 bases fitting TRBD2. V was pared by 6 bases and J by 5 bases, with 9 bases of the junction left unmatched. The CDR3 is 15 residues long.

The chain joins TRBV3-1 to TRBJ1-6; 9 bases line up with TRBD1. Losses at the gene ends were 2 bases for V and 10 bases for J; bases not matched to a gene: 3. Germline values: CDR1 LGHDT, CDR2 YNNKEL (reference sequence). CDR3 size: 14 residues. In nucleotides, the CDR3 is TGTGCCAGCAGCCAAAGGACAGGGGAATCACCCCTCCACTTT. Translated, it gives CASSQRTGESPLHF.

This clonotype was counted many times. The V and J genes are TRBV29-1 and TRBJ2-1, with TRBD1 matching over 11 bases. Per the germline V gene, CDR1 is SQVTM and CDR2 is ANQGSEA. CDR3 size: 12 residues. Trimming removed 4 bases from V and 7 bases from J; junction bases left unmatched: 0. The CDR3 protein is CSVGDRGNEQFF. In DNA, the CDR3 is TGCAGCGTTGGGGACAGGGGGAATGAGCAGTTCTTC.

This clonotype was seen ten or more times. This chain links TRBV6-1 with TRBJ1-5, with D unresolved. Deletions cut 10 bases from V and 3 bases from J, with 16 bases between. Germline-derived CDR1 and CDR2 are MNHNS and SASEGT. The CDR3 is 14 amino acids. The CDR3 loop reads CAIQLEGNNQPQHF. DNA for the CDR3: TGTGCCATCCAACTTGAAGGTAACAATCAGCCCCAGCATTTT.